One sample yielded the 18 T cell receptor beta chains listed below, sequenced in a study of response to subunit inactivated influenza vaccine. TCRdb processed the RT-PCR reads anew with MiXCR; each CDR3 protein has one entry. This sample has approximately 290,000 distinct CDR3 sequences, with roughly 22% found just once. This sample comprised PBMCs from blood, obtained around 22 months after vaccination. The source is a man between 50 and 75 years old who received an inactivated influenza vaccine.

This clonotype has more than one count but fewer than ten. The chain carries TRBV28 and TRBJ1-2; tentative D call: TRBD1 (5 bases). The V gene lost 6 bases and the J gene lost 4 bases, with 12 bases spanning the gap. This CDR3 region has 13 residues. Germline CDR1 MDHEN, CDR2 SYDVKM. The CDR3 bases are TGTGCCAGCAGCGCGACAGCTATCTATGGCTACACCTTC. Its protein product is CASSATAIYGYTF.

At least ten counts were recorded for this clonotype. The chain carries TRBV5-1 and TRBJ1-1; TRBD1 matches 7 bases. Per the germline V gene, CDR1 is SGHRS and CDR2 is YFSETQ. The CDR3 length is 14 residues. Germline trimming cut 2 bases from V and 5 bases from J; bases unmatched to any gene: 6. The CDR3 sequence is CASSLATGRTEAFF. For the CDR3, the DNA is TGCGCCAGCAGCTTAGCGACAGGGAGGACTGAAGCTTTCTTT.

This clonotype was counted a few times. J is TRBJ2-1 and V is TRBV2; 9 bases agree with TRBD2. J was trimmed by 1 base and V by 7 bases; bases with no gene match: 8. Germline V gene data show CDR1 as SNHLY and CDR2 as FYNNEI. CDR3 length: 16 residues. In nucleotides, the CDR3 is TGTGCCAGCAAGGGGGTGGGACTAGCTTCCTACAATGAGCAGTTCTTC. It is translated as CASKGVGLASYNEQFF. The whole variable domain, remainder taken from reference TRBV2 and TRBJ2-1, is EPEVTQTPSHQVTQMGQEVILRCVPISNHLYFYWYRQILGQKVEFLVSFYNNEISEKSEIFDDQFSVERPDGSNFTLKIRSTKLEDSAMYFCASKGVGLASYNEQFFGPGTRLTVL.

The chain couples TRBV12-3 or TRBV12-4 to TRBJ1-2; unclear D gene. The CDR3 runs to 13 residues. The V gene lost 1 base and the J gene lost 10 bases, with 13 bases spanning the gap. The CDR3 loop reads CASSLGQPVLYTF. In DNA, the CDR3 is TGTGCCAGCAGTTTAGGGCAGCCTGTGCTCTACACCTTC.

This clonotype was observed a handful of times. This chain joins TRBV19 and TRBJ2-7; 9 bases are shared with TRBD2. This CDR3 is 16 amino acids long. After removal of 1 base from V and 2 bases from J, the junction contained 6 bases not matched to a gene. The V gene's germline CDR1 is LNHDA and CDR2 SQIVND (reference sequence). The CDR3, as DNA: TGTGCCAGTAGTATAGGAGGCGGGAGGGCCGCCTACGAGCAGTACTTC. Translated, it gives CASSIGGGRAAYEQYF.

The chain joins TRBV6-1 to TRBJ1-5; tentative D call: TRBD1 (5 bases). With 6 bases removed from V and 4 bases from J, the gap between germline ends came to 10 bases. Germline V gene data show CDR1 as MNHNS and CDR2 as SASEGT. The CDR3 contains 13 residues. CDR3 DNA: TGTGCCAGCAGACCAGGGTGGAATCAGCCCCAGCATTTT. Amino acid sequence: CASRPGWNQPQHF.

CDR3 amino acids: CASSPNGLWTSGEPIPRYTQYF. The DNA for the CDR3 is TGTGCCAGTAGTCCAAACGGTTTGTGGACTAGCGGGGAGCCAATTCCGCGATATACGCAGTATTTT. The rearrangement joins TRBV19 to TRBJ2-3, with 12 positions matching TRBD2. The CDR3 loop spans 22 amino acids. With V trimmed by 5 bases and J by 7 bases, 28 bases remained unmatched. The V gene's germline CDR1 is LNHDA and CDR2 SQIVND (reference sequence). Filled out from reference TRBV19 and TRBJ2-3, the complete variable domain reads DGGITQSPKYLFRKEGQNVTLSCEQNLNHDAMYWYRQDPGQGLRLIYYSQIVNDFQKGDIAEGYSVSREKKESFPLTVTSAQKNPTAFYLCASSPNGLWTSGEPIPRYTQYFGPGTRLTVL.

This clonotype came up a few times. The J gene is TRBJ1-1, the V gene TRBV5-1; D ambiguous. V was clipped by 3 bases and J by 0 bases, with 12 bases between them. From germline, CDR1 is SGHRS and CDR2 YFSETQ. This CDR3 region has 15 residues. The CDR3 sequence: CASSWGGRLNTEAFF. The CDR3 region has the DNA TGCGCCAGCAGCTGGGGAGGACGGTTGAACACTGAAGCTTTCTTT.

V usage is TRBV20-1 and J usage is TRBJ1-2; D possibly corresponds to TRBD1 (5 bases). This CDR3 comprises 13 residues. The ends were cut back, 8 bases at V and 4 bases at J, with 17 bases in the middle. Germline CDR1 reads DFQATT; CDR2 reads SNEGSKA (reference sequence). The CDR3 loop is CSPVQQEPYGYTF. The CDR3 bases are TGCAGTCCTGTCCAACAGGAACCCTATGGCTACACCTTC.

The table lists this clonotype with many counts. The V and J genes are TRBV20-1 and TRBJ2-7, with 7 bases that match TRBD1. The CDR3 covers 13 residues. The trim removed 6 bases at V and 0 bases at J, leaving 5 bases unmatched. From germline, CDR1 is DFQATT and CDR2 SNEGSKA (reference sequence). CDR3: CSAPGQSSYEQYF. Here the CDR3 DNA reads TGCAGTGCCCCGGGACAGTCCTCCTACGAGCAGTACTTC.

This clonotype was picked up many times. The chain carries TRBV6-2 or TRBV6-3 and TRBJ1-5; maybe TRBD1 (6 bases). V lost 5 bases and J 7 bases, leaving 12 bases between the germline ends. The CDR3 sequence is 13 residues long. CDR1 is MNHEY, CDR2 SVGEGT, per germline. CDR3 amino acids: CASSLRGKQPQHF. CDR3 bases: TGTGCCAGCAGTCTAAGGGGGAAACAGCCCCAGCATTTT.

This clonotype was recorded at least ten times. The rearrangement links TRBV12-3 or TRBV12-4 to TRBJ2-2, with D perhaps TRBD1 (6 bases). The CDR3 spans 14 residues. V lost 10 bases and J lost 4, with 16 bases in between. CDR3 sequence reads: CATRETGRTGELFF. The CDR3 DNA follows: TGTGCCACGCGTGAGACAGGACGCACCGGGGAGCTGTTTTTT.

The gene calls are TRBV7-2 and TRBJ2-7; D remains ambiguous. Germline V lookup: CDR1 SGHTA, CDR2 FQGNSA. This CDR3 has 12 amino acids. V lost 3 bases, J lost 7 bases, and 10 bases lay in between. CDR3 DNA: TGTGCCAGCAGCTTCGGCCGTCAGGAGCAGTACTTC. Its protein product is CASSFGRQEQYF.

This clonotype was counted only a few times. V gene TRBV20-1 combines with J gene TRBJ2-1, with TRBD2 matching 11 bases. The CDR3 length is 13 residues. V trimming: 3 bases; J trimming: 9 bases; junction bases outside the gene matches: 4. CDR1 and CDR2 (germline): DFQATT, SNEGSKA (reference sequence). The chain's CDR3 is CSARTSGIGEQFF. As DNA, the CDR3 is TGCAGTGCTAGGACTAGCGGGATTGGTGAGCAGTTCTTC.

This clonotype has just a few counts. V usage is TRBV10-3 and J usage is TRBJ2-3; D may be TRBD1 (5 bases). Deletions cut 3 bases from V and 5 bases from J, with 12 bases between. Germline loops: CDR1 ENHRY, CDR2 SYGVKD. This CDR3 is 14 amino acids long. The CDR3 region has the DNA TGTGCCATCAGTGACATGGGGCAGAGAGATACGCAGTATTTT. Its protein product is CAISDMGQRDTQYF.

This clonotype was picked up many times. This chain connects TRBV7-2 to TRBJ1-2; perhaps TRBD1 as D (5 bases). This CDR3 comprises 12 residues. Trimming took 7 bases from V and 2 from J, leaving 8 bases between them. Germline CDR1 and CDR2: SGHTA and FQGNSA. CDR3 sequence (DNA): TGTGCCAGCACCGGACAAAACTATGGCTACACCTTC. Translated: CASTGQNYGYTF.

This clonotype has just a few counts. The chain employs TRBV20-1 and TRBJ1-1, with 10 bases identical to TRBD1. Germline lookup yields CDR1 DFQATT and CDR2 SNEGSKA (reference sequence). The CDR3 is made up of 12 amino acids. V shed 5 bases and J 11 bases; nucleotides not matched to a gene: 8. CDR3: CSALGQGVTAFF. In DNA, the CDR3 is TGCAGTGCTCTCGGACAGGGGGTAACGGCTTTCTTT.

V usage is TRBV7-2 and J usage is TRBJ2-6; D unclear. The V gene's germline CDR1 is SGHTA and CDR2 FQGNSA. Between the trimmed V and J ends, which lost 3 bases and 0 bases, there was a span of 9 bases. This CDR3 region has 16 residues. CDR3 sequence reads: CASSLRSFSGANVLTF. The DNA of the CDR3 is TGTGCCAGCAGCTTGCGTAGTTTCTCTGGGGCCAACGTCCTGACTTTC. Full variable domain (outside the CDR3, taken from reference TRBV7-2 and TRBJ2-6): GAGVSQSPSNKVTEKGKDVELRCDPISGHTALYWYRQSLGQGLEFLIYFQGNSAPDKSGLPSDRFSAERTGGSVSTLTIQRTQQEDSAVYLCASSLRSFSGANVLTFGAGSRLTVL.